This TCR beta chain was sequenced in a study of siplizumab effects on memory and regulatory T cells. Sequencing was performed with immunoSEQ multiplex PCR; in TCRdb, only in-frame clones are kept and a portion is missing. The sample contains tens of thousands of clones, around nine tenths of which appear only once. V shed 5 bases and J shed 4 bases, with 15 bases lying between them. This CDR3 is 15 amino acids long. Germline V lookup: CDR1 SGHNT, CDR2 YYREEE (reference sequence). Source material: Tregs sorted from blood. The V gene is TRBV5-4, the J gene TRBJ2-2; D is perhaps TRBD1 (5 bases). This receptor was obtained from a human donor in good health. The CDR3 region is CASSPLQGGTGELFF. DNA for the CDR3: TGTGCCAGCAGTCCGCTCCAGGGCGGCACCGGGGAGCTGTTTTTT.